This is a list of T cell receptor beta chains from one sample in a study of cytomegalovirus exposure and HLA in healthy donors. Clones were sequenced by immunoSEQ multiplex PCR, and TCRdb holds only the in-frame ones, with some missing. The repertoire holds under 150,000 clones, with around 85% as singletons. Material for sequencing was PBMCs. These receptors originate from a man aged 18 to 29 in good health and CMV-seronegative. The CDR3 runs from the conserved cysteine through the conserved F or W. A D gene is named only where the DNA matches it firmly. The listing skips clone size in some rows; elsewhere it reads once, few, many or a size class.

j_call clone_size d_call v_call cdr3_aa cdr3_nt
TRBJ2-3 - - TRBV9 CASSVTPQTDTQYF TGTGCCAGCAGCGTAACCCCCCAGACAGATACGCAGTATTTT
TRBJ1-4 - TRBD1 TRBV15 CATSPTGGGKERNEKLFF TGTGCCACCAGCCCTACGGGAGGGGGCAAGGAGAGGAATGAAAAACTGTTTTTT
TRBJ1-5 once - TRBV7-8 CASTPRTPNQPQHF TGTGCCAGCACTCCTAGGACACCGAATCAGCCCCAGCATTTT
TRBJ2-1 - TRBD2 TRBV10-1 CASSSQREFGEQFF TGCGCCAGCAGTTCCCAGCGGGAATTCGGTGAGCAGTTCTTC
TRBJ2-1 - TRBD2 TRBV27 CASSVSGGYNEQFF TGTGCCAGCAGTGTGAGCGGGGGGTACAATGAGCAGTTCTTC
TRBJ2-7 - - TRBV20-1 CSASSGYEQYF TGCAGTGCTAGTTCGGGCTACGAGCAGTACTTC
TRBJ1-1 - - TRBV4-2 CASSQSGSLNTEAFF TGTGCCAGCAGCCAATCAGGGTCCTTGAACACTGAAGCTTTCTTT
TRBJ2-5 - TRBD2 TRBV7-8 CASSLVPRTSGGGETQYF TGTGCCAGCAGCTTAGTCCCCCGGACTAGCGGGGGAGGAGAGACCCAGTACTTC
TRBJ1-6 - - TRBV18 CASSHPGLPYLLHF TGTGCCAGCTCACACCCGGGACTCCCTTACCTCCTCCACTTT
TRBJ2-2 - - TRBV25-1 CASSDRDTGELFF TGTGCCAGCAGTGACAGGGACACCGGGGAGCTGTTTTTT
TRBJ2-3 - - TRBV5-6 CASSRSVASDTQYF TGTGCCAGCAGCAGGAGTGTAGCTTCAGATACGCAGTATTTT
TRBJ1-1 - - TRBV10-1 CASSELAGRNTEAFF TGCGCCAGCAGTGAGTTGGCGGGGAGGAACACTGAAGCTTTCTTT
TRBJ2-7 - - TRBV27 CASSLASNYEQYF TGTGCCAGCAGTTTGGCCTCCAACTACGAGCAGTACTTC
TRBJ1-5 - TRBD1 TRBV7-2 CASSPEGAILNQPQHF TGTGCCAGCAGCCCTGAGGGGGCCATTTTAAATCAGCCCCAGCATTTT
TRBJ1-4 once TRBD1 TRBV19 CASTTDRDRFSATNEKLFF TGTGCCAGTACCACCGACCGGGACAGGTTTTCTGCAACTAATGAAAAACTGTTTTTT
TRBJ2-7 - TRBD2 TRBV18 CASSPLRRGDSYEQYF TGTGCCAGCTCACCACTCAGGCGGGGGGATTCCTACGAGCAGTACTTC
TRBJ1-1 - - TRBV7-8 CASSLARPPGAFF TGTGCCAGCAGCTTAGCGAGACCCCCGGGAGCTTTCTTT
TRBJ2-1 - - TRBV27 CASSLSQLSYNEQFF TGTGCCAGCAGTTTATCACAGCTCTCCTACAATGAGCAGTTCTTC
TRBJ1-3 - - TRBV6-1 CASEVETGNTIYF TGTGCCAGCGAAGTGGAGACTGGAAACACCATATATTTT
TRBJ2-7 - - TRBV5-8 CASSLQASGAYF TGTGCCAGCAGCTTACAGGCCTCCGGTGCGTACTTC
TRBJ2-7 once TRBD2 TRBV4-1 CASSQDGGGNYEQYF TGCGCCAGCAGCCAAGACGGGGGGGGAAACTACGAGCAGTACTTC
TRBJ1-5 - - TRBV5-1 CASSLDSFQPQHF TGCGCCAGCAGCTTGGACAGTTTTCAGCCCCAGCATTTT
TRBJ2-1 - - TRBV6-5 CASSYLARNEQFF TGTGCCAGCAGTTACTTGGCTAGGAATGAGCAGTTCTTC
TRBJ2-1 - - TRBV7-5 CARSLGQNEQFF TGTGCCAGAAGCTTAGGCCAGAATGAGCAGTTCTTC